This TCR beta chain was profiled in a study of Ad26.COV2.S vaccination and SARS-CoV-2 variants. The wider study: Each vaccinee took Ad26.COV2.S intramuscularly, once or twice 56 days apart.

The V gene end was trimmed by 5 bases and the J gene end by 7 bases; junction bases not matched to a gene: 14. The CDR3 has 17 amino acids. This clone has a single count. Treatment defined: 19 received Ad26.COV2.S at low or high dose, single or two shots; 5 received placebo; per-sample allocation not given. The samples were gathered on day 63 after the first injection of vaccine or placebo. TCRdb's copy holds only in-frame clones and misses some; the assay was immunoSEQ multiplex PCR. The table includes approximately 410,000 clones, about 92% detected once. The chain employs TRBV23-1 and TRBJ1-5, with TRBD1 matching 10 bases. TRBV23-1 has ORF status, its function being uncertain. This TCR came from a person aged 18-65 years who received the Ad26.COV2.S COVID-19 vaccine or a placebo. The material sequenced was peripheral blood, taken in a trial of Ad26.COV2.S vaccine versus placebo. The CDR3 loop reads CASSCQTGGDRRQPQHF. The CDR3, as DNA: TGCGCCAGCAGTTGCCAGACAGGGGGCGACAGGAGACAGCCCCAGCATTTT.